This note documents a single TCR beta chain sequence. Its antigen remains unknown. The CDR3 consists of 18 residues. Trimming removed 2 bases from V and 4 bases from J; junction bases left unmatched: 11. Germline V gene data show CDR1 as SGHDT and CDR2 as YYEEEE. The sequenced cases were selected for having the highest brain T cell transcript signatures. Patients received at least one anti-epileptic drug before surgery. The data derive from a study of brain T cells in children with intractable seizures. Study conclusions and caveats: Absence of clones before surgery may stem from lower sequencing depth.

The data were produced by immunoSEQ multiplex PCR, yet TCRdb's version contains in-frame clones alone and is incomplete. The table records just under 65,000 clones, approximately 94% of them present only once. The receptor comes from a boy in the first two years of life with focal cortical dysplasia and intractable seizures. The chain combines TRBV5-6 with TRBJ1-3; 11 nucleotides match TRBD1. The specimen was peripheral blood, collected at surgery. The CDR3 spells CASSFHPGQGATGNTIYF. CDR3 DNA sequence: TGTGCCAGCAGCTTCCACCCCGGACAGGGGGCCACAGGAAACACCATATATTTT.